A single sample gave rise to the 27 T cell receptor beta chains below, sequenced in a study of long-term antiretroviral therapy in people with HIV (dated by TCRdb to the early 2020s). Sequencing of the TRB variable region was done with the immunoSEQ hsTCRB v3.0 assay at survey level resolution. TCRdb took this table from immuneACCESS and kept in-frame rearrangements with V and J called. Such tables lack part of the clones; where checked against another copy, unresolved V genes explain under half of the gap, and the rest is unexplained. The sample has over 9,500 clones on record, 70% to 75% of them singletons. The top ten clonotypes cover 20% to 25% of the sample. The material sequenced was unsorted PBMCs, taken 1.8 years before starting antiretroviral therapy. The receptors come from a man aged 40-55 years with HIV.

This clone was seen only a few times. V gene TRBV2 combines with J gene TRBJ1-6, with TRBD1 matching 7 bases. The length of the CDR3 is 15 residues. V shed 10 bases, J shed 5 bases, and the junction held 11 bases outside the gene matches. CDR1 is SNHLY, CDR2 FYNNEI, per germline. The CDR3 nucleotides read TGTGCCACCTCCCCCGGACAGGCTAATAATTCACCCCTCCACTTT. It encodes CATSPGQANNSPLHF.

The CDR3 coding sequence is TGTGCCATCAGCCTTGCCGGAAACACTGAAGCTTTCTTT. Protein sequence: CAISLAGNTEAFF. The chain has TRBV10-3 and TRBJ1-1; no definite D call. V was shortened by 6 bases and J by 2 bases, with 10 bases between the two germline ends. Germline CDR1 and CDR2: ENHRY and SYGVKD. The CDR3 covers 13 residues.

The rearrangement links TRBV12-5 to TRBJ1-1; TRBD1 might be the D (5 bases). Looked up from germline, CDR1 is LGHNT and CDR2 is FRNRAP. The CDR3 consists of 13 residues. V was shortened by 7 bases and J by 0 bases, with 9 bases between the two germline ends. In DNA form, the CDR3 reads TGTGCTAGTGATTCGGGACTGAACACTGAAGCTTTCTTT. The encoded protein is CASDSGLNTEAFF.

The gene calls are TRBV18 and TRBJ1-1, with TRBD1 identical over 7 bases. Losses at the gene ends were 0 bases for V and 10 bases for J; bases not matched to a gene: 11. CDR3 length equals 15 residues. Germline V CDR1 and CDR2: KGHSH, LQKENI. The CDR3 region has the DNA TGTGCCAGCTCACCACCTTCCGACAGGGTGGGTCGAGCTTTCTTT. This gives the protein CASSPPSDRVGRAFF.

J is TRBJ1-2 and V is TRBV4-1, with unresolved D. The CDR3 extends over 17 amino acids. Germline-derived CDR1 and CDR2 are MGHRA and YSYEKL. V gave up 0 bases and J gave up 5 bases, with 19 bases separating them. The CDR3 sequence is CASSQDRGDWIGYGYTF. The CDR3 region has the DNA TGCGCCAGCAGCCAAGATCGAGGAGACTGGATAGGATATGGCTACACCTTC.

The rearrangement joins TRBV19 to TRBJ2-5; no clear D. The germline V and J ends were trimmed by 3 bases and 3 bases, with 8 bases remaining between them. Germline CDR1 is LNHDA and CDR2 is SQIVND (reference sequence). This CDR3 region has 13 residues. CDR3 amino acids: CASSIWQKETQYF. CDR3 sequence (DNA): TGTGCCAGTAGTATCTGGCAGAAAGAGACCCAGTACTTC. Complete variable domain (other parts from reference TRBV19 and TRBJ2-5): DGGITQSPKYLFRKEGQNVTLSCEQNLNHDAMYWYRQDPGQGLRLIYYSQIVNDFQKGDIAEGYSVSREKKESFPLTVTSAQKNPTAFYLCASSIWQKETQYFGPGTRLLVL.

J is TRBJ1-3 and V is TRBV5-6; D unclear. Germline V CDR1 and CDR2: SGHDT, YYEEEE. Trimming stripped 5 bases from V and 0 bases from J, with 15 bases between. The CDR3 loop spans 16 amino acids. The CDR3 region is CASRSEGLFSGNTIYF. The DNA for the CDR3 is TGTGCCAGCAGGTCCGAAGGACTGTTCTCTGGAAACACCATATATTTT.

This clone was counted once. This chain uses TRBV30 with TRBJ1-2; D not resolved. The CDR3 is made up of 14 amino acids. The germline gives CDR1 GTSNPN, CDR2 SVGIG (reference sequence). The V and J ends lost 3 bases and 1 base respectively, with 12 bases between them. The CDR3 loop reads CAWRPVGINYGYTF. The CDR3 region has the DNA TGTGCCTGGAGGCCCGTAGGGATTAACTATGGCTACACCTTC.

The chain combines TRBV2 with TRBJ2-2; D is possibly TRBD2 (7 bases). V lost 8 bases to trimming and J lost 1 base, with 14 bases between them. CDR1 is SNHLY, CDR2 FYNNEI, per germline. The CDR3 extends over 15 amino acids. The CDR3 spells CASQRGGLNTGELFF. CDR3 nucleotide sequence: TGTGCCAGCCAAAGGGGGGGGCTGAACACCGGGGAGCTGTTTTTT.

Only a few counts were recorded for this clone. V gene TRBV5-6 combines with J gene TRBJ2-7; D not resolved. The CDR3 is 13 residues long. The V gene lost 2 bases and the J gene lost 5 bases, with 11 bases spanning the gap. Germline-derived CDR1 and CDR2 are SGHDT and YYEEEE. CDR3 amino acids: CASSFHGFDEQYF. The CDR3 nucleotides read TGTGCCAGCAGCTTTCATGGGTTTGACGAGCAGTACTTC.

The genes are TRBV9 and TRBJ2-7; 7 positions agree with TRBD2. The V and J ends lost 4 bases and 2 bases, in that order; junction bases with no gene match: 9. Germline-derived CDR1 and CDR2 are SGDLS and YYNGEE. CDR3 length: 15 amino acids. CDR3 protein: CASSQSGELTYEQYF. The CDR3 DNA is TGTGCCAGCAGCCAGAGCGGGGAGCTAACCTACGAGCAGTACTTC.

This clone was recorded once. The chain couples TRBV4-1 to TRBJ2-1; D is ambiguous. Germline V lookup: CDR1 MGHRA, CDR2 YSYEKL. V was clipped by 5 bases and J by 6 bases, with 11 bases between them. The CDR3 is made up of 13 amino acids. The CDR3 protein is CASSTPPANEQFF. CDR3 nucleotide sequence: TGCGCCAGCAGCACCCCCCCAGCCAATGAGCAGTTCTTC.

The rearrangement joins TRBV5-1 to TRBJ1-1, with D unclear. V lost 2 bases to trimming and J lost 0 bases, with 11 bases between them. Germline assignment: CDR1 SGHRS and CDR2 YFSETQ. There are 15 residues in the CDR3. This CDR3 is CASSFIGDMNTEAFF. CDR3 nucleotides: TGCGCCAGCAGCTTCATCGGCGACATGAACACTGAAGCTTTCTTT.

This chain joins TRBV19 and TRBJ1-1; a possible D gene is TRBD1 (6 bases). CDR3 length: 15 amino acids. The V gene lost 6 bases and the J gene lost 5 bases, with 19 bases spanning the gap. Looked up from germline, CDR1 is LNHDA and CDR2 is SQIVND (reference sequence). The CDR3 here is CASRIGGGRYTEAFF. The CDR3 DNA reads as TGTGCCAGTAGAATCGGTGGGGGGCGGTATACTGAAGCTTTCTTT.

This chain uses TRBV5-4 with TRBJ1-1; 10 positions agree with TRBD1. Germline V lookup: CDR1 SGHNT, CDR2 YYREEE (reference sequence). The CDR3 sequence is 15 residues long. The ends lost 0 bases at V and 5 bases at J; junction bases unmatched: 4. The CDR3 DNA is TGTGCCAGCAGCTTGGGTGGGACAGGGGATACTGAAGCTTTCTTT. It encodes CASSLGGTGDTEAFF.

This clone appeared once. The chain employs TRBV27 and TRBJ1-1; D unresolved. V dropped 2 bases and J dropped 4 bases, with 8 bases sitting between them. The germline gives CDR1 MNHEY, CDR2 SMNVEV (reference sequence). CDR3 size: 13 residues. In DNA form, the CDR3 reads TGTGCCAGCAGTTTAGTCCCCGGCACTGAAGCTTTCTTT. Translating gives CASSLVPGTEAFF.

The V gene is TRBV30, the J gene TRBJ2-2; TRBD1 aligns across 9 bases. The CDR3 has 13 residues. Germline V lookup: CDR1 GTSNPN, CDR2 SVGIG (reference sequence). V shed 4 bases, J shed 6 bases, and the junction held 3 bases outside the gene matches. The CDR3 reads CAWTRQGAGELFF. In DNA, the CDR3 is TGTGCCTGGACGCGACAGGGGGCCGGGGAGCTGTTTTTT.

This clone has only one observation. The chain combines TRBV28 with TRBJ1-2; 7 bases agree with TRBD1. Unmatched junction bases numbered 4, after V lost 3 bases and J lost 3 bases. The CDR3 totals 14 residues. Germline values: CDR1 MDHEN, CDR2 SYDVKM. The CDR3 protein is CASSFSDRDYGYTF. The DNA of the CDR3 is TGTGCCAGCAGTTTCTCCGACAGGGACTATGGCTACACCTTC.

The rearrangement links TRBV2 to TRBJ2-7; 8 nucleotides agree with TRBD1. CDR3 length: 14 residues. Germline-derived CDR1 and CDR2 are SNHLY and FYNNEI. The V gene end was trimmed by 5 bases and the J gene end by 2 bases; junction bases not matched to a gene: 5. CDR3 DNA: TGTGCCAGCAGTTCGGGACAGGACCCCTACGAGCAGTACTTC. Protein: CASSSGQDPYEQYF.

The rearrangement uses TRBV6-6 and TRBJ1-3; 7 bases align to TRBD1. The CDR3 runs 15 residues. Germline V gives CDR1 MNHNY, CDR2 SVGAGI (reference sequence). V shed 5 bases and J 0 bases; nucleotides not matched to a gene: 4. This chain's CDR3 is CASSHWDSSGNTIYF. The CDR3 DNA sequence: TGTGCCAGCAGTCATTGGGACAGCTCTGGAAACACCATATATTTT.

A single count supports this clone. The V and J genes are TRBV5-1 and TRBJ2-7, with D unclear. Trimming stripped 2 bases from V and 6 bases from J, with 18 bases between. The CDR3 totals 15 residues. CDR1 is SGHRS and CDR2 is YFSETQ in the germline V gene. The CDR3 bases are TGCGCCAGCAGCTTCGGGCCCGGAGAGCGCGGCGAGCAGTACTTC. This gives the protein CASSFGPGERGEQYF.

The gene calls are TRBV9 and TRBJ1-2; 9 nucleotides line up with TRBD1. The CDR3 has 15 residues. Germline trimming cut 2 bases from V and 7 bases from J; bases unmatched to any gene: 9. CDR1 is SGDLS, CDR2 YYNGEE, per germline. CDR3 nucleotides: TGTGCCAGCAGCGTGGACGGGACAGGGCGGGGTGGCTACACCTTC. Its translation is CASSVDGTGRGGYTF. The full variable domain, completed using reference TRBV9 and TRBJ1-2, is DSGVTQTPKHLITATGQRVTLRCSPRSGDLSVYWYQQSLDQGLQFLIQYYNGEERAKGNILERFSAQQFPDLHSELNLSSLELGDSALYFCASSVDGTGRGGYTFGSGTRLTVV.

The chain recombines TRBV5-1 with TRBJ2-5; 10 bases agree with TRBD1. The CDR3 runs 15 residues. The V and J ends lost 4 bases and 0 bases, in that order; junction bases with no gene match: 3. Germline V gives CDR1 SGHRS, CDR2 YFSETQ. Here the CDR3 DNA reads TGCGCCAGCAGCCAGGGACAGGGGTACCAAGAGACCCAGTACTTC. This gives the protein CASSQGQGYQETQYF.

V and J are TRBV5-1 and TRBJ2-7; no clear D. This CDR3 comprises 14 residues. Germline V gene lookup returns CDR1 SGHRS and CDR2 YFSETQ. The V end was cut by 1 base, the J end by 5 bases, with 13 bases between. The CDR3 DNA reads TGCGCCAGCAGCTTGTCCCCAAGTGGGAACGAGCAGTACTTC. Translating it yields CASSLSPSGNEQYF.

This chain uses TRBV19 with TRBJ1-6; D is possibly TRBD1 (6 bases). V shed 5 bases and J shed 10 bases, with 12 bases lying between them. Per germline, CDR1 LNHDA and CDR2 SQIVND (reference sequence). The CDR3 is 13 amino acids. The CDR3 region is CASSLTGRSPLHF. DNA of the CDR3: TGTGCCAGTAGTCTAACAGGGAGATCACCCCTCCACTTT.

This clone was detected only once. The genes are TRBV10-3 and TRBJ1-1, with D hard to call. From germline, CDR1 is ENHRY and CDR2 SYGVKD. CDR3 size: 13 residues. Trimming pared 4 bases from V and 3 bases from J, leaving 9 bases between. In DNA form, the CDR3 reads TGTGCCATCAGTGCGACGGTCGACACTGAAGCTTTCTTT. Its translation: CAISATVDTEAFF.

A single count supports this clone. The V and J genes are TRBV9 and TRBJ2-3, with 8 positions matching TRBD2. The CDR3 extends over 15 amino acids. The germline CDR1 and CDR2 sequences are SGDLS and YYNGEE. V was pared by 0 bases and J by 4 bases, with 4 bases of the junction left unmatched. CDR3 sequence: CASSVGAGAADTQYF. DNA for the CDR3: TGTGCCAGCAGCGTAGGAGCGGGGGCCGCAGATACGCAGTATTTT.